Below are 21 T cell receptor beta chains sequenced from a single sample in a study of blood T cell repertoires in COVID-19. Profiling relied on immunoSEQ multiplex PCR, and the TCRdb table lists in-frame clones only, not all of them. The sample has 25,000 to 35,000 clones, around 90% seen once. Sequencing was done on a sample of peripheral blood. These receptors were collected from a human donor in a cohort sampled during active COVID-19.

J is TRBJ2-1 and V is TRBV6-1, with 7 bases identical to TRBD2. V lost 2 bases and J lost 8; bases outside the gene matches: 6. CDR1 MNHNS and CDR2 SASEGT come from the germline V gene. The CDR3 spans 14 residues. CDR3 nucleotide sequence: TGTGCCAGCAGTGAAACTTGGGGGGGGTATGAGCAGTTCTTC. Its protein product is CASSETWGGYEQFF.

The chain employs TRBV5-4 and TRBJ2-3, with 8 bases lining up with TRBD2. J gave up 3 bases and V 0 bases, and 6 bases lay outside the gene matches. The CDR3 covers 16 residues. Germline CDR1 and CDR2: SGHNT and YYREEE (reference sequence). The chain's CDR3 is CASSLVGRGDTDTQYF. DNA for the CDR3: TGTGCCAGCAGCTTGGTTGGGCGGGGGGATACAGATACGCAGTATTTT.

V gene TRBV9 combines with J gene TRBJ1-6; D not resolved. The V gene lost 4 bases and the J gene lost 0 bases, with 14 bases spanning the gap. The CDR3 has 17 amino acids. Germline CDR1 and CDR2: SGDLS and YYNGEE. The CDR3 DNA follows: TGTGCCAGCAGCCCTCGGGAGGCGAGCTCCTATAATTCACCCCTCCACTTT. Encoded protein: CASSPREASSYNSPLHF.

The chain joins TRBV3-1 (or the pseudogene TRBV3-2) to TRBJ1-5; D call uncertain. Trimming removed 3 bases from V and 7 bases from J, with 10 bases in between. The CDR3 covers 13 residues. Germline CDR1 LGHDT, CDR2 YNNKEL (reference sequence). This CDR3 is CASSQVAAQPQHF. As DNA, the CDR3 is TGTGCCAGCAGCCAGGTAGCCGCCCAGCCCCAGCATTTT.

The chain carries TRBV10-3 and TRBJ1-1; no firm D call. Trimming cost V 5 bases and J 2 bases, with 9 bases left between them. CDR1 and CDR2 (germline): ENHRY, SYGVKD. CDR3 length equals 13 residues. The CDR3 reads CAISREGNTEAFF. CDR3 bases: TGTGCCATCAGTCGGGAGGGAAACACTGAAGCTTTCTTT.

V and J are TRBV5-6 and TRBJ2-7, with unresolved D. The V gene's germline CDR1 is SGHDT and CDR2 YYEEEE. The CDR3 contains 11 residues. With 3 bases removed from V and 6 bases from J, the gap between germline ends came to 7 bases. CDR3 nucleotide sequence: TGTGCCAGCAGCTCCCGCGGCGAGCAGTACTTC. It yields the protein CASSSRGEQYF.

The CDR3 here is CASSSRQGGYEQYF. CDR3 bases: TGCGCCAGCAGCTCGAGACAGGGGGGCTACGAGCAGTACTTC. The V and J genes are TRBV5-1 and TRBJ2-7; 9 bases line up with TRBD1. The germline CDR1 and CDR2 sequences are SGHRS and YFSETQ. This CDR3 has 14 amino acids. The V segment lost 3 bases and the J segment 3 bases; nucleotides outside the gene matches: 4.

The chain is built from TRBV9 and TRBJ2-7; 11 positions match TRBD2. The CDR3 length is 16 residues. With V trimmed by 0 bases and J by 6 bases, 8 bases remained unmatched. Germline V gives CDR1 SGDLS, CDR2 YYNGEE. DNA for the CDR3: TGTGCCAGCAGCGTAGACCCTAGCGGGGGGTATGGCGAGCAGTACTTC. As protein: CASSVDPSGGYGEQYF.

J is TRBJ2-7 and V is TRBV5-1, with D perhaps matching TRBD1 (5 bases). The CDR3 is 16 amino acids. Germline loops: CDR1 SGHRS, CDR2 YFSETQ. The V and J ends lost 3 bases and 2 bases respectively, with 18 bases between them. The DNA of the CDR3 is TGCGCCAGCAGCTGGGGTTCCCGGACATCCACCTACGAGCAGTACTTC. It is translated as CASSWGSRTSTYEQYF.

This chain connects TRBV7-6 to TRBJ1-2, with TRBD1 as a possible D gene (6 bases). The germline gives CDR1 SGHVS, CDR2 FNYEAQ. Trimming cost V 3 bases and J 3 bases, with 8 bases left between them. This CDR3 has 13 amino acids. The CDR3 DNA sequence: TGTGCCAGCAGCTTTTCAGGGGACTATGGCTACACCTTC. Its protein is CASSFSGDYGYTF.

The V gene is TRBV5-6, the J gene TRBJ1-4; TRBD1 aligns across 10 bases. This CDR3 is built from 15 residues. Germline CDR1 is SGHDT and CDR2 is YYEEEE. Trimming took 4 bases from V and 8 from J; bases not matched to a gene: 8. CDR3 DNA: TGTGCCAGCAGCGCTGGGACAGGGGTAGAAGAAAAACTGTTTTTT. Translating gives CASSAGTGVEEKLFF.

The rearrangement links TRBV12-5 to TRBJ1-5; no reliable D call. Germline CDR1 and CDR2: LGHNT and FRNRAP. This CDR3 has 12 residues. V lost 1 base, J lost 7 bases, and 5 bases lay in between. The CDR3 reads CASGLAGQPQHF. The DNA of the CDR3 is TGTGCTAGTGGTTTGGCGGGGCAGCCCCAGCATTTT. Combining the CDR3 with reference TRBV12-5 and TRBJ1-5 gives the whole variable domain DARVTQTPRHKVTEMGQEVTMRCQPILGHNTVFWYRQTMMQGLELLAYFRNRAPLDDSGMPKDRFSAEMPDATLATLKIQPSEPRDSAVYFCASGLAGQPQHFGDGTRLSIL.

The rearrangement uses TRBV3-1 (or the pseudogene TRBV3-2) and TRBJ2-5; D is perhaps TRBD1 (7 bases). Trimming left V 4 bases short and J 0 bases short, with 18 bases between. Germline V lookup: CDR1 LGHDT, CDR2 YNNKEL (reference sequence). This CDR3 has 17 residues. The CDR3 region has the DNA TGTGCCAGCAGCCTGGACCCTAGGAGGGGGCACCAAGAGACCCAGTACTTC. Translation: CASSLDPRRGHQETQYF.

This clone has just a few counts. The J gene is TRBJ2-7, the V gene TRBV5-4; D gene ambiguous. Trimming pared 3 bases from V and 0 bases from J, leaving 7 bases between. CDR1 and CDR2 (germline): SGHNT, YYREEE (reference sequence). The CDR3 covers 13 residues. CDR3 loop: CASSSASSYEQYF. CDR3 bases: TGTGCCAGCAGCTCCGCTAGCTCCTACGAGCAGTACTTC.

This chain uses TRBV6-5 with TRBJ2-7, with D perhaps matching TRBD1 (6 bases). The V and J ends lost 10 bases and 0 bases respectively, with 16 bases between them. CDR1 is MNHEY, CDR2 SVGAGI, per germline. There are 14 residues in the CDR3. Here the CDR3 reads CATKSTGSSYEQYF. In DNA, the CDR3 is TGTGCCACAAAATCTACAGGGAGCTCCTACGAGCAGTACTTC.

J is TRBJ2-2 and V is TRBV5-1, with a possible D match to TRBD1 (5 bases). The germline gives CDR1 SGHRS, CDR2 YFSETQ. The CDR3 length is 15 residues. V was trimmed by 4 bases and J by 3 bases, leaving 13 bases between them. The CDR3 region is CASSPQGRDTGELFF. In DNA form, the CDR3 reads TGCGCCAGCAGCCCGCAGGGTCGCGACACCGGGGAGCTGTTTTTT.

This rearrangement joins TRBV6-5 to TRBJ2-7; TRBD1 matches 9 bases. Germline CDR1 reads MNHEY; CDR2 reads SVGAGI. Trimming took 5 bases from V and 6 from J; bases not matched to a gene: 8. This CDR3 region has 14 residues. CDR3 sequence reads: CASSRDRVGGEQYF. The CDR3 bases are TGTGCCAGCAGTAGGGACAGGGTTGGTGGCGAGCAGTACTTC.

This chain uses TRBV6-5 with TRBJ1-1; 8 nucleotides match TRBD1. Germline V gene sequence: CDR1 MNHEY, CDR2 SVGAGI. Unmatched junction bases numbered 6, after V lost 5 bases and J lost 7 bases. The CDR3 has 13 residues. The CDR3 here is CASSRTDRGEAFF. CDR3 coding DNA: TGTGCCAGCAGTCGAACCGACAGGGGTGAAGCTTTCTTT.

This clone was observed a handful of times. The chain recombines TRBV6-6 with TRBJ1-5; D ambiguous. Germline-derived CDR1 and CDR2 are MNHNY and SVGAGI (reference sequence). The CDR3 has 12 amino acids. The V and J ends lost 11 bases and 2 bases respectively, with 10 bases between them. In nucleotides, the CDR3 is TGTGCCTCGGGTTTTCGCAATCAGCCCCAGCATTTT. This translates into CASGFRNQPQHF.

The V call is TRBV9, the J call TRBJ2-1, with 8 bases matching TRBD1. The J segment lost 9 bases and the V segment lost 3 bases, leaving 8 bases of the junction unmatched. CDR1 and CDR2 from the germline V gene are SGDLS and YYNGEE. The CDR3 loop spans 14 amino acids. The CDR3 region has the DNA TGTGCCAGCAGCGAGGACAGGGTCTGGGGTGAGCAGTTCTTC. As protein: CASSEDRVWGEQFF.

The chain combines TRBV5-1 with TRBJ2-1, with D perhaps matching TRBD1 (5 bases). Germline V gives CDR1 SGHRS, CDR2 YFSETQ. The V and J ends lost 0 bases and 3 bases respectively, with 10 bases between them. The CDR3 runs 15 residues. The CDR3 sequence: CASSLGKGLYNEQFF. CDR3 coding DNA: TGCGCCAGCAGCTTGGGCAAGGGGCTCTACAATGAGCAGTTCTTC.